A selection of T cell receptor beta chains follows, all from one sample in a study of blood T cell repertoires in COVID-19. Profiling relied on immunoSEQ multiplex PCR, and the TCRdb table lists in-frame clones only, not all of them. Of almost 100,000 clones listed, 86% were seen once; the top ten hold about 9.3%. The sequenced material came from peripheral blood. Source of these receptors: a man in his forties or fifties with acute or convalescent COVID-19. The conserved cysteine and the conserved F or W are not part of the CDR3 here.

CDR3 protein: ASSLDGYGSGSSYNEQF
V gene: TRBV11-3
J gene: TRBJ2-1

CDR3 protein: ASRETGSSQGEQY
V gene: TRBV5-1
J gene: TRBJ2-7

CDR3 protein: ASSQTDRGRGEAF
V gene: TRBV3-1/TRBV3-2
J gene: TRBJ1-1

CDR3 protein: ASSLTVGQGNTEAF
V gene: TRBV5-5
J gene: TRBJ1-1

CDR3 protein: ASSQGPRTRSGANVLT
V gene: TRBV4-1
J gene: TRBJ2-6

CDR3 protein: ASSSDRGNQPQH
V gene: TRBV11-2
J gene: TRBJ1-5

CDR3 protein: ASSSIGTGVGNTEAF
V gene: TRBV7-9
J gene: TRBJ1-1

CDR3 protein: ASSIRVWDTEAF
V gene: TRBV19
J gene: TRBJ1-1

CDR3 protein: SVGRGHGYT
V gene: TRBV20-1
J gene: TRBJ1-2

CDR3 protein: ASSLSGRAGGQF
V gene: TRBV9
J gene: TRBJ2-1

CDR3 protein: ASSQLPQDEQF
V gene: TRBV2
J gene: TRBJ2-1

CDR3 protein: SVEGTSGRYNEQF
V gene: TRBV29-1
J gene: TRBJ2-1

CDR3 protein: ASRRQGVGEAF
V gene: TRBV3-1/TRBV3-2
J gene: TRBJ1-1

CDR3 protein: ASSLGQENTGELF
V gene: TRBV5-1
J gene: TRBJ2-2

CDR3 protein: ASSPTGTGIRVTEAF
V gene: TRBV18
J gene: TRBJ1-1

CDR3 protein: ASSQAGQGGGNTIY
V gene: TRBV4-1
J gene: TRBJ1-3

CDR3 protein: ASSLYGYYGYT
V gene: TRBV5-6
J gene: TRBJ1-2

CDR3 protein: AWSQDSHSNQPQH
V gene: TRBV30
J gene: TRBJ1-5

CDR3 protein: ASSAGQGQETQY
V gene: TRBV4-1
J gene: TRBJ2-5

CDR3 protein: ASSLSGGVSYEQY
V gene: TRBV5-1
J gene: TRBJ2-7

CDR3 protein: ASSQIIPGQGVSTEAF
V gene: TRBV7-8
J gene: TRBJ1-1

CDR3 protein: SVEGDGGVARYEQY
V gene: TRBV29-1
J gene: TRBJ2-7

CDR3 protein: ASSTWASPLH
V gene: TRBV27
J gene: TRBJ1-6

CDR3 protein: ASSKNKWPWGHDSPKQETQY
V gene: TRBV21-1
J gene: TRBJ2-5

CDR3 protein: ASSIDQRQRYGYT
V gene: TRBV19
J gene: TRBJ1-2

CDR3 protein: ASRPITRSLYEQY
V gene: TRBV7-8
J gene: TRBJ2-7

CDR3 protein: ASSEYTVSNQPQH
V gene: TRBV6-1
J gene: TRBJ1-5

CDR3 protein: APLPTTGTHGYT
V gene: TRBV24-1
J gene: TRBJ1-2

CDR3 protein: ASGLGTSGSYNEQF
V gene: TRBV12-5
J gene: TRBJ2-1

CDR3 protein: ASSQTREGRDTQY
V gene: TRBV18
J gene: TRBJ2-3

CDR3 protein: ASSYGDSYGYT
V gene: TRBV6-5
J gene: TRBJ1-2

CDR3 protein: ASSFGPGGNQPQH
V gene: TRBV11-2
J gene: TRBJ1-5

CDR3 protein: ASSQEPGYQETQY
V gene: TRBV4-2
J gene: TRBJ2-5

CDR3 protein: ASSLESGGKSSKNIQY
V gene: TRBV11-3
J gene: TRBJ2-4

CDR3 protein: ASSPLAARYQETQY
V gene: TRBV18
J gene: TRBJ2-5